This is a list of T cell receptor beta chains from one sample in a study of blood T cell repertoires in COVID-19. Sequencing was performed with immunoSEQ multiplex PCR; in TCRdb, only in-frame clones are kept and a portion is missing. The table shows about 110,000 clones, with about 89% occurring only once. Source material: peripheral blood. The source of these receptors is a man in his forties with acute or convalescent COVID-19. The CDR3 runs from the conserved cysteine through the conserved F or W. A D gene is named only where the DNA matches it firmly. The size of a clone is reported for some rows only, either as once, few or many, or as a class for expanded clones.

CDR3 length	V gene	D gene	clone size	J gene	CDR3 protein	CDR3 DNA
15	TRBV7-2	TRBD1	-	TRBJ2-7	CASSWGQPSSYEQYF	TGTGCCAGCAGCTGGGGACAGCCGAGCTCCTACGAGCAGTACTTC
13	TRBV13	-	-	TRBJ1-6	CASRRDKWAPLHF	TGTGCCAGCCGTCGTGACAAATGGGCACCCCTCCACTTT
15	TRBV30	TRBD1	-	TRBJ2-4	CACSTGGFAKNIQYF	TGTGCCTGTTCGACAGGGGGCTTCGCCAAAAACATTCAGTACTTC
16	TRBV6-6	TRBD2	-	TRBJ2-1	CASSRLAGGSYNEQFF	TGTGCCAGCAGTCGACTAGCGGGAGGGTCCTACAATGAGCAGTTCTTC
13	TRBV6-5	TRBD1	-	TRBJ1-2	CASRPDRGSGYTF	TGTGCCAGCAGACCGGACAGGGGTAGTGGCTACACCTTC
13	TRBV15	-	once	TRBJ1-5	CATSRDSDQPQHF	TGTGCCACCAGCAGAGATTCGGATCAGCCCCAGCATTTT
14	TRBV11-2	-	-	TRBJ1-6	CASSLRFGDSPLHF	TGTGCCAGCAGCTTAAGGTTTGGAGACTCACCCCTCCACTTT
14	TRBV21-1	-	-	TRBJ2-7	CASGHRDISYEQYF	TGTGCCAGCGGTCACCGGGACATTTCCTACGAGCAGTACTTC
12	TRBV7-9	-	once	TRBJ1-4	CASSRGEEKLFF	TGTGCCAGCTCGAGAGGAGAGGAAAAACTGTTTTTT
14	TRBV4-3	-	-	TRBJ1-4	CASSQDPSNEKLFF	TGCGCCAGCAGCCAAGATCCCTCGAATGAAAAACTGTTTTTT
16	TRBV7-2	-	once	TRBJ1-4	CASSFNLGQPYEKLFF	TGTGCCAGCAGCTTTAACCTAGGACAGCCGTATGAAAAACTGTTTTTT
14	TRBV5-1	-	-	TRBJ2-5	CASSLGQGRETQYF	TGCGCCAGCAGCTTGGGTCAGGGTAGGGAGACCCAGTACTTC
14	TRBV4-3	-	-	TRBJ1-2	CASSQESTNYGYTF	TGCGCCAGCAGCCAAGAGTCTACTAACTATGGCTACACCTTC
17	TRBV18	TRBD2	-	TRBJ2-1	CASSPSAGTSSYNEQFF	TGTGCCAGCTCACCCAGCGCCGGGACTAGCTCCTACAATGAGCAGTTCTTC
14	TRBV5-1	TRBD2	few	TRBJ2-7	CASKTSGSVTRQYF	TGCGCCAGCAAGACTAGCGGGAGCGTCACTAGGCAGTACTTC
13	TRBV30	-	-	TRBJ2-7	CAWGITAAYEQYF	TGTGCCTGGGGTATAACCGCAGCCTACGAGCAGTACTTC
16	TRBV5-1	-	-	TRBJ2-2	CASSLAGPPNTGELFF	TGCGCCAGCAGCTTGGCAGGGCCACCGAACACCGGGGAGCTGTTTTTT
11	TRBV30	-	-	TRBJ2-7	CAWTDGDEQYF	TGTGCCTGGACGGACGGGGACGAGCAGTACTTC
16	TRBV5-4	-	-	TRBJ2-3	CASSLGSGVSTDTQYF	TGTGCCAGCAGCCTGGGGTCAGGCGTTAGCACAGATACGCAGTATTTT
14	TRBV10-3	-	-	TRBJ2-1	CAFRKSGAYNEQFF	TGTGCCTTTAGAAAGTCCGGGGCCTACAATGAGCAGTTCTTC
14	TRBV5-1	TRBD1	-	TRBJ2-3	CASSRGQGADTQYF	TGCGCCAGCAGCCGCGGACAGGGCGCAGATACGCAGTATTTT
16	TRBV29-1	-	-	TRBJ2-1	CSVEDRAGRGKGEQFF	TGCAGCGTTGAAGATCGGGCAGGGAGGGGGAAGGGTGAGCAGTTCTTC
18	TRBV5-1	TRBD1	-	TRBJ2-5	CASSFNAGTGGVQETQYF	TGCGCCAGCAGTTTTAACGCCGGGACAGGGGGGGTCCAAGAGACCCAGTACTTC
15	TRBV7-8	TRBD1	-	TRBJ2-5	CASARDRGDQETQYF	TGTGCCAGCGCCCGGGACAGGGGTGACCAAGAGACCCAGTACTTC
15	TRBV3-1/TRBV3-2	-	-	TRBJ2-4	CASSHFAGAKNIQYF	TGTGCCAGCAGCCATTTCGCGGGGGCCAAAAACATTCAGTACTTC
15	TRBV5-1	-	-	TRBJ1-5	CASSLSGAGEQPQHF	TGCGCCAGCAGCTTGTCAGGGGCGGGTGAGCAGCCCCAGCATTTT
14	TRBV7-2	TRBD2	-	TRBJ2-3	CASSLAGGADTQYF	TGTGCCAGCAGCTTAGCGGGGGGGGCAGATACGCAGTATTTT
16	TRBV7-9	-	-	TRBJ1-4	CASSTNTGSINEKLFF	TGTGCCAGCAGCACAAACACGGGGTCAATAAATGAAAAACTGTTTTTT
17	TRBV5-5	-	-	TRBJ2-3	CASSRVPRGLNTDTQYF	TGTGCCAGCAGTCGGGTACCAAGGGGACTTAACACAGATACGCAGTATTTT
14	TRBV5-1	TRBD2	-	TRBJ2-7	CASAGLASSYEQYF	TGCGCCAGCGCGGGACTAGCGAGCTCCTACGAGCAGTACTTC
12	TRBV9	-	-	TRBJ2-7	CASSKTPYEQYF	TGTGCCAGCAGCAAGACACCCTACGAGCAGTACTTC
18	TRBV5-1	TRBD2	-	TRBJ2-5	CASSLVRGLAGGRETQYF	TGCGCCAGCAGCTTGGTACGGGGACTAGCGGGGGGCCGGGAGACCCAGTACTTC
14	TRBV29-1	-	-	TRBJ2-2	CSARPSGNTGELFF	TGCAGCGCCCGCCCCTCGGGGAACACCGGGGAGCTGTTTTTT
13	TRBV6-1	-	-	TRBJ1-2	CASSDPPGYGYTF	TGTGCCAGCAGTGATCCCCCAGGGTACGGCTACACCTTC
16	TRBV5-4	-	-	TRBJ1-6	CASTLQGSSYNSPLHF	TGTGCCAGCACCCTTCAGGGGAGCTCCTATAATTCACCCCTCCACTTT
14	TRBV7-3	-	-	TRBJ1-2	CASSPGLENHGYTF	TGTGCCAGCAGCCCCGGTCTGGAGAACCATGGCTACACCTTC
15	TRBV5-4	-	-	TRBJ2-3	CASSLDPKAADTQYF	TGTGCCAGCAGCTTGGACCCAAAGGCGGCAGATACGCAGTATTTT
16	TRBV25-1	-	-	TRBJ1-6	CASSEPQPTWGAPLHF	TGTGCCAGCAGTGAACCTCAACCAACCTGGGGGGCACCCCTCCACTTT
15	TRBV5-6	-	-	TRBJ1-3	CASSYPMGAGNTIYF	TGTGCCAGCAGCTACCCTATGGGAGCTGGAAACACCATATATTTT
15	TRBV5-3	TRBD2	-	TRBJ2-5	CARSFRLADQETQYF	TGTGCCAGAAGCTTCCGCCTAGCGGATCAAGAGACCCAGTACTTC
16	TRBV11-2	TRBD1	few	TRBJ1-2	CASSFFHEQGNYGYTF	TGTGCCAGCAGCTTTTTCCACGAACAGGGGAACTATGGCTACACCTTC
15	TRBV3-1/TRBV3-2	TRBD1	-	TRBJ2-3	CASSLRDRFTDTQYF	TGTGCCAGCAGCCTCAGGGACAGATTCACAGATACGCAGTATTTT
14	TRBV19	-	-	TRBJ2-7	CASSSRDISYEQYF	TGTGCCAGTAGTTCCCGGGACATCTCCTACGAGCAGTACTTC
17	TRBV18	-	-	TRBJ1-3	CASSPLLRWSSGNTIYF	TGTGCCAGCTCACCGTTACTCCGATGGAGCTCTGGAAACACCATATATTTT
16	TRBV19	TRBD2	-	TRBJ2-1	CASSIGTSRGHNEQFF	TGTGCCAGTAGTATAGGGACTAGCAGGGGACACAATGAGCAGTTCTTC